This T cell receptor (beta chain) was observed in a study of T cell changes during pregnancy in multiple sclerosis. The ends were cut back, 3 bases at V and 6 bases at J, with 8 bases in the middle. This CDR3 is built from 13 residues. Per the germline V gene, CDR1 is MNHEY and CDR2 is SMNVEV (reference sequence). The table came from immunoSEQ multiplex PCR; TCRdb's copy has only in-frame clones and leaves some out. In the table there are tens of thousands of clones, about 91% of which are singletons. Sequenced material: peripheral blood, taken after pregnancy. This chain connects TRBV27 to TRBJ2-2; TRBD2 is a possible D gene (5 bases). The source of this sequence is a female donor with multiple sclerosis, enrolled in a pregnancy study. For the CDR3, the DNA is TGTGCCAGCAGTTTTACCGGGGCCGGGGAGCTGTTTTTT. Translated: CASSFTGAGELFF.